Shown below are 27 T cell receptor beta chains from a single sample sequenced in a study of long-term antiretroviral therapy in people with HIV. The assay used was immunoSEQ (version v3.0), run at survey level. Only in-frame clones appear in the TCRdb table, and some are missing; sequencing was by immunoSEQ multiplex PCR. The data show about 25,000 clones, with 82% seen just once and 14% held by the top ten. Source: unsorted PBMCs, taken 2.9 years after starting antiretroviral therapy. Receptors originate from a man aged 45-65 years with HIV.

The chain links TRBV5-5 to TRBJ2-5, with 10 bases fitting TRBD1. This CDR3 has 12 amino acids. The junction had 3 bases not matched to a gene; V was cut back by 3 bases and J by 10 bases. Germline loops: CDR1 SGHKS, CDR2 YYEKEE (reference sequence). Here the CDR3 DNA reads TGTGCCAGCAGCTGGGACAGGGGAGGCCAGTACTTC. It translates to CASSWDRGGQYF.

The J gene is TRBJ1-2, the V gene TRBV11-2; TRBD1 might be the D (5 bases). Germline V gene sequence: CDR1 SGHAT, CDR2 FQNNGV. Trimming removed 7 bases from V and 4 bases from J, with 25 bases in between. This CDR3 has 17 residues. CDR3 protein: CASTPEFGAASGYGYTF. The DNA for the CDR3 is TGTGCCAGCACCCCCGAGTTCGGGGCCGCCTCGGGCTATGGCTACACCTTC.

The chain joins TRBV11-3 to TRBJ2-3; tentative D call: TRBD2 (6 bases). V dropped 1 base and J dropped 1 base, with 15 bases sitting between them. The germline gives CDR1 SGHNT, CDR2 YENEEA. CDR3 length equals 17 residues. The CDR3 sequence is CASSLGRAGGGTDTQYF. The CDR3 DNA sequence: TGTGCCAGCAGCTTAGGTCGTGCCGGGGGAGGCACAGATACGCAGTATTTT.

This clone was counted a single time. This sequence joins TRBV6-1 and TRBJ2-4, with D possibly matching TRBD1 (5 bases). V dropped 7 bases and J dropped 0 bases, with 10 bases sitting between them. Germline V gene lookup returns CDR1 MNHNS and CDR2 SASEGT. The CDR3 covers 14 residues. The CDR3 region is CASIPQGAKNIQYF. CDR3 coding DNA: TGTGCCAGCATACCCCAGGGAGCCAAAAACATTCAGTACTTC.

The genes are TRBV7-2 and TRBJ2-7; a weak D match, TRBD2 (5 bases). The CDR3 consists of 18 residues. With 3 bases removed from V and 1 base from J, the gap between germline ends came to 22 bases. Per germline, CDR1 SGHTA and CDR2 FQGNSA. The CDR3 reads CASSLYGLKAIQSYEQYF. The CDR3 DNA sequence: TGTGCCAGCAGCTTGTATGGACTCAAGGCCATCCAATCCTACGAGCAGTACTTC.

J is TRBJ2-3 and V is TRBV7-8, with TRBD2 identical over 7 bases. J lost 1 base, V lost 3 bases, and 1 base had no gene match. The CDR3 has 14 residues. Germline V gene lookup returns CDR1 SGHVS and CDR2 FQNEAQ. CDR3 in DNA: TGTGCCAGCAGCTTCGCGGGGGGCACAGATACGCAGTATTTT. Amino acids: CASSFAGGTDTQYF.

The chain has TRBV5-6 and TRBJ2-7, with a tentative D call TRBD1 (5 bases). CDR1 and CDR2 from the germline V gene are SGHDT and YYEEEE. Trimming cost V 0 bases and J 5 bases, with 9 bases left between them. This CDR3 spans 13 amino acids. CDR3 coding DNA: TGTGCCAGCAGCTTGGCCAGGGAACACGAGCAGTACTTC. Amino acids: CASSLAREHEQYF.

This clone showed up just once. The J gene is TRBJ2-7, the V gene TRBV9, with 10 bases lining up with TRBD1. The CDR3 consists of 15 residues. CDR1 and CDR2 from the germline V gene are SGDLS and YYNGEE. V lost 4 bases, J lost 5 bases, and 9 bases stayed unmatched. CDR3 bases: TGTGCCAGCAGCCCCCCGGGACAGGGGTTCAACGAGCAGTACTTC. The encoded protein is CASSPPGQGFNEQYF.

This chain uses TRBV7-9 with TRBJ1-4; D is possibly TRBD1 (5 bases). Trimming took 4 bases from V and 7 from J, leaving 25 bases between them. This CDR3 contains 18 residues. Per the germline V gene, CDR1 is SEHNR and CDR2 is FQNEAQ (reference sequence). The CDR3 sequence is CASSSQKGSRNLGEKLFF. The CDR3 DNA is TGTGCCAGCAGCTCCCAAAAGGGGTCCCGGAACCTAGGTGAAAAACTGTTTTTT.

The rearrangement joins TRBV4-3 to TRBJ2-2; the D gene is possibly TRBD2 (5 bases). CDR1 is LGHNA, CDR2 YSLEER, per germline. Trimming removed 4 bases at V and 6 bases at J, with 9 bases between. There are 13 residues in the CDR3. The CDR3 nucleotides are TGCGCCAGCAGCCCCTGGACTGCCGGGGAGCTGTTTTTT. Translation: CASSPWTAGELFF.

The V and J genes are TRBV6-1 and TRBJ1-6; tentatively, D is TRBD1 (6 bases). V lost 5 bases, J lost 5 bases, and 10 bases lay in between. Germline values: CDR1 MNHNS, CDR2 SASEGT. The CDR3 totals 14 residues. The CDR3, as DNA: TGTGCCAGCAGTTCACAGGGAGATAATTCACCCCTCCACTTT. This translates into CASSSQGDNSPLHF.

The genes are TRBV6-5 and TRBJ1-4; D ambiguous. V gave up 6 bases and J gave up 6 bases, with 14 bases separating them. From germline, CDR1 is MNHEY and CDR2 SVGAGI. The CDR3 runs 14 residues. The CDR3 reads CASSIGLEDEKLFF. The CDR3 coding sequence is TGTGCCAGCAGCATCGGTCTGGAGGATGAAAAACTGTTTTTT.

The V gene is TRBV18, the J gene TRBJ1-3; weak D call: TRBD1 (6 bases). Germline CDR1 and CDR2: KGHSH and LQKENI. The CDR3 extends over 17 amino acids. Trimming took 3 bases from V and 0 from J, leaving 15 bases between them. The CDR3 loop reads CASSPPYRGASGNTIYF. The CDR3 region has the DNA TGTGCCAGCTCACCCCCATATCGGGGGGCCTCTGGAAACACCATATATTTT. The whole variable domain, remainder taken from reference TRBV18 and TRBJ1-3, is NAGVMQNPRHLVRRRGQEARLRCSPMKGHSHVYWYRQLPEEGLKFMVYLQKENIIDESGMPKERFSAEFPKEGPSILRIQQVVRGDSAAYFCASSPPYRGASGNTIYFGEGSWLTVV.

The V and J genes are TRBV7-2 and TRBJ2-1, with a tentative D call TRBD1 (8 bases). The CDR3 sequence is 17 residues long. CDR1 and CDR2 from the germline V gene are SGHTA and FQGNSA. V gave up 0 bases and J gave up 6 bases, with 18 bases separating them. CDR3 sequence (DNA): TGTGCCAGCAGCTTAGCGCCGGGGGGCAGGGGGCCCAATGAGCAGTTCTTC. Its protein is CASSLAPGGRGPNEQFF.

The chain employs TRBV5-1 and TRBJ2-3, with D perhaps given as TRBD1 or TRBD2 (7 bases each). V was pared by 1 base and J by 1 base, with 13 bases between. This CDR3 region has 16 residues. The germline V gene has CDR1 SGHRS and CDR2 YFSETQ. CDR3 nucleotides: TGCGCCAGCAGCTTGAGGGGGCTAGCGGGCACAGATACGCAGTATTTT. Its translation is CASSLRGLAGTDTQYF. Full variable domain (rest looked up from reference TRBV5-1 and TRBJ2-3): KAGVTQTPRYLIKTRGQQVTLSCSPISGHRSVSWYQQTPGQGLQFLFEYFSETQRNKGNFPGRFSGRQFSNSRSEMNVSTLELGDSALYLCASSLRGLAGTDTQYFGPGTRLTVL.

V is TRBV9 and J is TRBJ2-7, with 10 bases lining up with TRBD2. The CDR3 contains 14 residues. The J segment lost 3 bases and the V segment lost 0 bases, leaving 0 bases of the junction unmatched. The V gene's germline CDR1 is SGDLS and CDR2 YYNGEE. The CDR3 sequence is CASSVASGSYEQYF. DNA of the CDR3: TGTGCCAGCAGCGTAGCTAGCGGGAGCTACGAGCAGTACTTC.

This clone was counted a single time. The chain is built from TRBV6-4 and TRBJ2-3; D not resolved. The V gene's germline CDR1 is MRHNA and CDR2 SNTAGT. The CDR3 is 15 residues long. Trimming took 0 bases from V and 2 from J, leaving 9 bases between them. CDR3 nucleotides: TGTGCCAGCAGTGACTCAGGCGGATCCACAGATACGCAGTATTTT. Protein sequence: CASSDSGGSTDTQYF.

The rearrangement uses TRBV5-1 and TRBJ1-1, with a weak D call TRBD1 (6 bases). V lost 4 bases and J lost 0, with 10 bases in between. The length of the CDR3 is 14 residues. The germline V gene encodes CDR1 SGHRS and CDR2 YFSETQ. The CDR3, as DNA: TGCGCCAGCAGCAAAGGGGGGATGAACACTGAAGCTTTCTTT. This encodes CASSKGGMNTEAFF.

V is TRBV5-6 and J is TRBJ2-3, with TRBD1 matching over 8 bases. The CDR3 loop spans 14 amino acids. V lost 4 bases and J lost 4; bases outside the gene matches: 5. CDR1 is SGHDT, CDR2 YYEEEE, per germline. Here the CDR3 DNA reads TGTGCCAGCAGCGCTTCAGGGGGCGCAGATACGCAGTATTTT. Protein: CASSASGGADTQYF.

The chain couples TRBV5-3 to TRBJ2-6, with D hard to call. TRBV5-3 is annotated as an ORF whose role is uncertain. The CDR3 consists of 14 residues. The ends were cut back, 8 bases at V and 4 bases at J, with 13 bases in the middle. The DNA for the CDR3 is TGTGCCAGCACCCCTACGAGGGGGGCCAACGTCCTGACTTTC. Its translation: CASTPTRGANVLTF.

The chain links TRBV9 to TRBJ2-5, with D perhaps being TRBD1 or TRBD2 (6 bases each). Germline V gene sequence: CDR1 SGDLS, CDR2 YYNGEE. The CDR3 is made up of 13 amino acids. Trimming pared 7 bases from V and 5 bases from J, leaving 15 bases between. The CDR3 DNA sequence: TGTGCCAGCTGCCGGGGGCAGGGGGAGACCCAGTACTTC. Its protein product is CASCRGQGETQYF.

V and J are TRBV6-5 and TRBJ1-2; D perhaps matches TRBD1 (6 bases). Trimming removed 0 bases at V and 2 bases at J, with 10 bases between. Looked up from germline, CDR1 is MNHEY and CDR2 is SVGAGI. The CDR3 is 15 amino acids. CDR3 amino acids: CASSYSGRGNYGYTF. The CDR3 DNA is TGTGCCAGCAGTTACTCTGGCAGGGGAAACTATGGCTACACCTTC.

CDR3 DNA: TGTGCCAGCAGCTTATCCCCCCCGGGGGGTAGCACAGATACGCAGTATTTT. It specifies CASSLSPPGGSTDTQYF. The V and J genes are TRBV7-2 and TRBJ2-3; TRBD2 matches 7 bases. The CDR3 is made up of 17 amino acids. Germline CDR1 reads SGHTA; CDR2 reads FQGNSA. V was pared by 2 bases and J by 0 bases, with 8 bases of the junction left unmatched.

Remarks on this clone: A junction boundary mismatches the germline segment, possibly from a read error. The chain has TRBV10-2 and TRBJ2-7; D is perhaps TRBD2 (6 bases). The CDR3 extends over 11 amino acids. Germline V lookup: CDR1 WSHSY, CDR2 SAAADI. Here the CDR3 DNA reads TGCGCCAGTTGGACGTCGGGGGAGCAGTACTTT. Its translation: CASWTSGEQYF.

Here the CDR3 reads CASSPQSADQPQHF. CDR3 nucleotides: TGTGCCAGCTCACCACAGTCAGCTGATCAGCCCCAGCATTTT. The rearrangement joins TRBV18 to TRBJ1-5, with D hard to call. Germline CDR1 KGHSH, CDR2 LQKENI. V lost 1 base to trimming and J lost 5 bases, with 9 bases between them. This CDR3 region has 14 residues.

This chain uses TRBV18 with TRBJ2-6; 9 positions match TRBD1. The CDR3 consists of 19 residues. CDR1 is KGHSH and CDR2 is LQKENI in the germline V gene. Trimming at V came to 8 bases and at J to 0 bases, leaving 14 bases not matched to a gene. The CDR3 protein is CASTKSVGTGTSGANVLTF. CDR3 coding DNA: TGTGCCAGCACCAAGAGCGTGGGGACAGGGACCTCTGGGGCCAACGTCCTGACTTTC.

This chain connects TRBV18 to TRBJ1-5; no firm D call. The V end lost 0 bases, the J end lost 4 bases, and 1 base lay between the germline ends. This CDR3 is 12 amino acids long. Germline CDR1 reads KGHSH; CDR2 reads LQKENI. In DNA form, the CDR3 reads TGTGCCAGCTCACCACCGAATCAGCCCCAGCATTTT. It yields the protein CASSPPNQPQHF.